This is a list of T cell receptor beta chains from one sample in a study of naive and memory T cell subsets. MiXCR was run by TCRdb on the UMI-ligation and nested PCR reads, yielding one entry per CDR3 protein. The data show 70,000 to 95,000 distinct CDR3 sequences, with 6% to 7.5% seen just once and 1.6% held by the top ten. Sequenced input: central memory CD4+ T cells from blood. The receptors come from a human donor in good health. CDR3s include the opening cysteine and the closing phenylalanine or tryptophan. The D gene is left open where the match is weak. Size tells how often a clone was seen (once, few, many) or the class of an expanded clone, and some rows leave it out.

j_call | d_call | clone_size | v_call | cdr3_aa | cdr3_nt
TRBJ2-5 | NA | many | TRBV7-3 | CASSSGAGETQYF | TGTGCCAGCAGCTCTGGGGCTGGCGAGACCCAGTACTTC
TRBJ1-4 | NA | many | TRBV11-2 | CASSSLRQGLGTNEKLFF | TGTGCCAGCAGCTCCCTCAGGCAGGGACTGGGAACTAATGAAAAACTGTTTTTT
TRBJ1-6 | TRBD1 | many | TRBV4-2 | CASSRGTGNNSPLHF | TGTGCCAGCAGCCGCGGGACAGGGAACAATTCACCCCTCCACTTT
TRBJ1-1 | NA | many | TRBV4-2 | CASSQEGRLGTEAFF | TGTGCCAGCAGCCAAGAAGGCAGGCTGGGCACTGAAGCTTTCTTT
TRBJ2-5 | TRBD2 | many | TRBV6-2/TRBV6-3 | CASSYASGSETQYF | TGTGCCAGCAGTTACGCTAGCGGGAGCGAGACCCAGTACTTC
TRBJ2-3 | TRBD1 | many | TRBV10-3 | CAISRDSSSTDTQYF | TGTGCCATCAGCAGGGACAGTTCTAGCACAGATACGCAGTATTTT
TRBJ1-2 | TRBD1 | NA | TRBV20-1 | CSARTGFDYGYTF | TGCAGTGCTAGGACAGGGTTTGACTATGGCTACACCTTC
TRBJ2-4 | NA | many | TRBV7-9 | CASSSGRGTAKNIQYF | TGTGCCAGCAGCTCCGGTAGGGGGACAGCCAAAAACATTCAGTACTTC
TRBJ1-4 | TRBD1 | many | TRBV11-1 | CASSSRGPGEKLFF | TGTGCCAGCAGCTCCAGGGGGCCTGGTGAAAAACTGTTTTTT
TRBJ2-2 | TRBD1 | many | TRBV20-1 | CSARAPRTGGERELFF | TGCAGTGCTAGAGCCCCAAGGACAGGGGGAGAACGGGAGCTGTTTTTT
TRBJ1-5 | NA | many | TRBV27 | CASSLAGYAQPQHF | TGTGCCAGCAGTCTAGCAGGTTACGCTCAGCCCCAGCATTTT
TRBJ2-7 | NA | many | TRBV7-2 | CASSAEMGGPYEQYF | TGTGCCAGCAGCGCGGAGATGGGGGGCCCCTACGAGCAGTACTTC
TRBJ1-2 | NA | few | TRBV18 | CASSPPDGYGYTF | TGTGCCAGCTCACCGCCCGACGGCTATGGCTACACCTTC
TRBJ2-1 | NA | NA | TRBV7-9 | CASSLLGQRANNEQFF | TGTGCCAGCAGTCTGCTCGGCCAGCGGGCAAACAATGAGCAGTTCTTC
TRBJ2-4 | NA | many | TRBV11-2 | CASSSRLAKNIQYF | TGTGCCAGCAGCTCGCGGTTAGCCAAAAACATTCAGTACTTC
TRBJ1-2 | TRBD1 | NA | TRBV28 | CATQPYAGGARGRYGYTF | TGTGCCACCCAACCCTATGCAGGGGGAGCCCGCGGTCGATATGGCTACACCTTC
TRBJ1-1 | NA | few | TRBV20-1 | CSVLPRGRRAFF | TGCAGTGTGCTGCCTCGGGGCAGGAGAGCTTTCTTT
TRBJ1-6 | NA | many | TRBV20-1 | CSARGPGNSPLHF | TGCAGTGCTAGAGGTCCAGGGAACTCACCCCTCCACTTT
TRBJ2-7 | NA | few | TRBV12-3/TRBV12-4 | CASSRPPGDEQYF | TGTGCCAGCAGCCGTCCCCCGGGTGACGAGCAGTACTTC
TRBJ2-3 | TRBD1 | many | TRBV29-1 | CSVAGQGPDTQYF | TGCAGCGTTGCGGGACAGGGACCAGATACGCAGTATTTT
TRBJ2-2 | TRBD2 | NA | TRBV12-3/TRBV12-4 | CASKLAGEQNTGELFF | TGTGCCAGCAAACTAGCGGGGGAGCAGAACACCGGGGAGCTGTTTTTT
TRBJ1-5 | NA | many | TRBV2 | CASSAPGRRSNQPQHF | TGTGCCAGCAGTGCTCCGGGACGAAGAAGCAATCAGCCCCAGCATTTT
TRBJ2-7 | NA | many | TRBV25-1 | CASSEWGYEQYF | TGTGCCAGCAGTGAATGGGGCTACGAGCAGTACTTC
TRBJ1-1 | NA | many | TRBV6-4 | CASKAGSWKNTEAFF | TGTGCCAGCAAGGCCGGTTCATGGAAGAACACTGAAGCTTTCTTT
TRBJ1-2 | NA | many | TRBV6-5 | CASSYSILKDGYTF | TGTGCCAGCAGTTACTCGATACTGAAAGATGGCTACACCTTC
TRBJ2-7 | TRBD1 | few | TRBV6-2/TRBV6-3 | CASKIGTGDEQYF | TGTGCCAGCAAGATTGGGACAGGGGACGAGCAGTACTTC
TRBJ2-7 | NA | few | TRBV7-2 | CASSLGPAPSYEQYF | TGTGCCAGCAGCTTAGGACCAGCCCCGTCTTACGAGCAGTACTTC
TRBJ1-4 | NA | many | TRBV20-1 | CSARDGQKLFF | TGCAGTGCTAGAGACGGCCAGAAACTGTTTTTT
TRBJ2-2 | TRBD2 | NA | TRBV19 | CASSLGLAGGPNTGELFF | TGTGCCAGTAGTCTGGGACTAGCGGGGGGTCCGAACACCGGGGAGCTGTTTTTT
TRBJ2-7 | NA | many | TRBV6-2/TRBV6-3 | CASSYPGQSGQYF | TGTGCCAGCAGTTACCCCGGACAGTCGGGGCAGTACTTC
TRBJ2-3 | NA | many | TRBV15 | CATGLATSTDTQYF | TGTGCCACCGGATTAGCGACTAGCACAGATACGCAGTATTTT
TRBJ2-7 | TRBD2 | many | TRBV4-1 | CASSQSPLNAGTSGRREQYF | TGCGCCAGCAGCCAAAGTCCCCTGAACGCCGGGACTAGCGGGAGGCGCGAGCAGTACTTC
TRBJ2-5 | NA | few | TRBV21-1 | CASSGNGATEEETQYF | TGTGCCAGCAGCGGAAACGGGGCCACAGAGGAAGAGACCCAGTACTTC
TRBJ2-3 | NA | few | TRBV7-9 | CASSLALGTDTQYF | TGTGCCAGCAGCTTAGCCTTAGGGACAGATACGCAGTATTTT
TRBJ1-1 | NA | NA | TRBV12-3/TRBV12-4 | CATSRQQGTEAFF | TGTGCCACCAGTCGACAGCAGGGCACTGAAGCTTTCTTT
TRBJ2-3 | NA | many | TRBV20-1 | CSASAPTLTDTQYF | TGCAGTGCTAGCGCCCCGACGCTCACAGATACGCAGTATTTT
TRBJ2-5 | NA | few | TRBV28 | CASTVGGQETQYF | TGTGCCAGCACCGTAGGAGGGCAAGAGACCCAGTACTTC
TRBJ2-5 | NA | NA | TRBV7-9 | CASSTAADQETQYF | TGTGCCAGCAGCACCGCGGCGGACCAAGAGACCCAGTACTTC
TRBJ2-7 | TRBD1 | few | TRBV20-1 | CSARTTGGKGEQYF | TGCAGTGCTAGAACAACAGGGGGCAAGGGCGAGCAGTACTTC
TRBJ1-5 | NA | NA | TRBV6-2/TRBV6-3 | CASSSSRGRGFSNQPQHF | TGTGCCAGCAGTTCCTCTCGGGGACGGGGATTTAGCAATCAGCCCCAACATTTT
TRBJ1-6 | NA | NA | TRBV6-1 | CASRREGGGNSPLHF | TGTGCCAGCAGACGAGAGGGGGGAGGGAATTCACCCCTCCACTTT
TRBJ2-3 | NA | many | TRBV18 | CATGPNTDTQYF | TGTGCCACGGGACCAAACACAGATACGCAGTATTTT
TRBJ1-2 | NA | many | TRBV2 | CASSEDRRSYGYTF | TGTGCCAGCAGTGAAGATCGGCGGAGTTATGGCTACACCTTC
TRBJ2-1 | TRBD2 | many | TRBV7-2 | CASSLSGTSGREQFF | TGTGCCAGCAGCTTAAGTGGGACTAGCGGGCGGGAGCAGTTCTTC